The sequence of this T cell receptor beta chain was determined in a study of CD8+CD57+ T cells in acquired aplastic anemia. Background on the study: When averaged, DNA from sorted CD4+ and CD8+ cells came to 3.2 ug. Study conclusions and caveats: Shared by patients and controls, approximately 28 CD8+ CDR3s were abundant in patients.

The patients chosen for sequencing had shown expansion of CD8+CD57+ cells (detected by flow cytometry). As for this clonotype: Its antigen remains unidentified.

The CDR3 runs to 14 residues. Germline V lookup: CDR1 MGHDK, CDR2 SYGVNS. V shed 3 bases, J shed 8 bases, and the junction held 7 bases outside the gene matches. Profiles of TCR beta VDJ and CDR3 were generated from a genomic DNA template. TCRdb reprocessed the reads via MiXCR and lists one record per CDR3 protein. The sample includes fewer than 250,000 distinct CDR3 sequences, about 44% of them seen just once. The receptor was derived from a human donor with aplastic anemia. Sequencing was carried out using sorted CD4+, CD8+, or CD8+CD57+ T cells (not recorded which) from PBMCs. This chain uses TRBV25-1 with TRBJ2-5, with 9 bases lining up with TRBD1. The CDR3 DNA reads as TGTGCCAGCAGTGAGCCGGGACAGGGTCGTACCCAGTACTTC. Its protein product is CASSEPGQGRTQYF.